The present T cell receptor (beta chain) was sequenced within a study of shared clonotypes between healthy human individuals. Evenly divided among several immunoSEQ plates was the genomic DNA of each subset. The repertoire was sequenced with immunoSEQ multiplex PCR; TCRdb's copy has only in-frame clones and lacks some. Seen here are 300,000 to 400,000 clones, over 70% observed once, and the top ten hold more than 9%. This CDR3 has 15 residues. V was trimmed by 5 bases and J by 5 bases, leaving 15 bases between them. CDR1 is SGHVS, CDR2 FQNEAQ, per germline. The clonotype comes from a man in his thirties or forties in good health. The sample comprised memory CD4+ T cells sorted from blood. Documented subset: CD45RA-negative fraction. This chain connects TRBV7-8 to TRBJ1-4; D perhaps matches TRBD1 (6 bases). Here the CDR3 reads CASSLRQETNEKLFF. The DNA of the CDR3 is TGTGCCAGCAGCCTGCGACAGGAGACAAATGAAAAACTGTTTTTT.